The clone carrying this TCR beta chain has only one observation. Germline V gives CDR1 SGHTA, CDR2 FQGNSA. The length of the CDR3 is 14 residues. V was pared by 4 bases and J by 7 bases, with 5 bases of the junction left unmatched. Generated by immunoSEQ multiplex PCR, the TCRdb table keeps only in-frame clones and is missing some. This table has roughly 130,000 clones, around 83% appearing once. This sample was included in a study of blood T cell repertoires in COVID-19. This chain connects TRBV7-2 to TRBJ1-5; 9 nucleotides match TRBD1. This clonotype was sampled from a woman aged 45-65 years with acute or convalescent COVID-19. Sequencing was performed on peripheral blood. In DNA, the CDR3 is TGTGCCAGCAGCTCTTTAACAGGGGGCCAGCCCCAGCATTTT. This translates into CASSSLTGGQPQHF.